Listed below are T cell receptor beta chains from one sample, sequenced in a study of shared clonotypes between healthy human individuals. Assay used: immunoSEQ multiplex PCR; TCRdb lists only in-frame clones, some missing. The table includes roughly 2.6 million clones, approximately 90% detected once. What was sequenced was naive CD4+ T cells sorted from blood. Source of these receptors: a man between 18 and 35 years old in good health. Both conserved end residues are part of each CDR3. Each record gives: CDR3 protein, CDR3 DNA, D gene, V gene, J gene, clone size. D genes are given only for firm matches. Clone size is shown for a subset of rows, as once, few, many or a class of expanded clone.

CDR3aa: CASSPRWNRVAEAFF
CDR3nt: TGTGCCAGCAGCCCCAGGTGGAACAGGGTGGCTGAAGCTTTCTTT
d_gene: NA
v_gene: TRBV9
j_gene: TRBJ1-1
abundance: NA

CDR3aa: CASSQSLNGAEAFF
CDR3nt: TGTGCCAGCAGTCAATCCCTAAATGGGGCTGAAGCTTTCTTT
d_gene: NA
v_gene: TRBV7-3
j_gene: TRBJ1-1
abundance: NA

CDR3aa: CASSPRENYGYTF
CDR3nt: TGCGCCAGCAGCCCCAGGGAAAACTATGGCTACACCTTC
d_gene: NA
v_gene: TRBV4-1
j_gene: TRBJ1-2
abundance: NA

CDR3aa: CASSSEGLGTNEKLFF
CDR3nt: TGTGCCAGCAGTTCGGAGGGTCTGGGGACTAATGAAAAACTGTTTTTT
d_gene: NA
v_gene: TRBV6-5
j_gene: TRBJ1-4
abundance: NA

CDR3aa: CASSLATGELFF
CDR3nt: TGTGCCAGCAGCTTGGCCACCGGGGAGCTGTTTTTT
d_gene: NA
v_gene: TRBV5-4
j_gene: TRBJ2-2
abundance: NA

CDR3aa: CASTLRGSVTQYF
CDR3nt: TGTGCCAGCACCTTGCGGGGGTCTGTGACCCAGTACTTC
d_gene: TRBD2
v_gene: TRBV7-2
j_gene: TRBJ2-5
abundance: NA

CDR3aa: CASSLGGGQLQPQHF
CDR3nt: TGTGCCAGCAGTTTAGGGGGGGGACAGCTACAGCCCCAGCATTTT
d_gene: TRBD1
v_gene: TRBV28
j_gene: TRBJ1-5
abundance: once

CDR3aa: CASSLFLAASSTDTQYF
CDR3nt: TGTGCCAGCAGCTTGTTTCTAGCGGCGAGTAGCACAGATACGCAGTATTTT
d_gene: TRBD2
v_gene: TRBV5-8
j_gene: TRBJ2-3
abundance: NA

CDR3aa: CASSLDTAPSGYTF
CDR3nt: TGCGCCAGCAGCTTGGATACAGCCCCGAGTGGCTACACCTTC
d_gene: NA
v_gene: TRBV5-1
j_gene: TRBJ1-2
abundance: NA

CDR3aa: CAWSSGGTDTQYF
CDR3nt: TGTGCCTGGAGTAGCGGGGGTACAGATACGCAGTATTTT
d_gene: TRBD2
v_gene: TRBV30
j_gene: TRBJ2-3
abundance: NA

CDR3aa: CASRERTGLGEGLSYEQYF
CDR3nt: TGTGCCAGCAGAGAACGAACGGGACTAGGAGAGGGTCTCTCCTACGAGCAGTACTTC
d_gene: TRBD2
v_gene: TRBV6-4
j_gene: TRBJ2-7
abundance: once

CDR3aa: CASSPLARVSSYEQYF
CDR3nt: TGTGCCAGCTCACCATTAGCCAGGGTGAGCTCCTACGAGCAGTACTTC
d_gene: NA
v_gene: TRBV18
j_gene: TRBJ2-7
abundance: NA

CDR3aa: CASSYVAGPTEAFF
CDR3nt: TGTGCCAGTAGCTACGTCGCCGGGCCGACTGAAGCTTTCTTT
d_gene: NA
v_gene: TRBV19
j_gene: TRBJ1-1
abundance: NA

CDR3aa: CASSPRQATIPDTQYF
CDR3nt: TGTGCCAGCTCACCACGACAGGCGACTATCCCAGATACGCAGTATTTT
d_gene: NA
v_gene: TRBV18
j_gene: TRBJ2-3
abundance: NA

CDR3aa: CSVEGIGGGDEQFF
CDR3nt: TGCAGCGTTGAAGGGATTGGGGGTGGGGATGAGCAGTTCTTC
d_gene: NA
v_gene: TRBV29-1
j_gene: TRBJ2-1
abundance: NA

CDR3aa: CASSLGLSPNTGELFF
CDR3nt: TGTGCCAGCAGCTTAGGGTTGTCCCCCAACACCGGGGAGCTGTTTTTT
d_gene: NA
v_gene: TRBV7-6
j_gene: TRBJ2-2
abundance: NA

CDR3aa: CASSDSATGYGYTF
CDR3nt: TGTGCCAGCAGTGACTCCGCCACGGGTTATGGCTACACCTTC
d_gene: NA
v_gene: TRBV6-4
j_gene: TRBJ1-2
abundance: NA

CDR3aa: CSVERVSYGYTF
CDR3nt: TGCAGCGTTGAAAGAGTTTCCTATGGCTACACCTTC
d_gene: NA
v_gene: TRBV29-1
j_gene: TRBJ1-2
abundance: NA

CDR3aa: CASRGTGGKTGELFF
CDR3nt: TGTGCCAGCAGAGGGACAGGGGGGAAAACCGGGGAGCTGTTTTTT
d_gene: TRBD1
v_gene: TRBV6-1
j_gene: TRBJ2-2
abundance: NA

CDR3aa: CAWSGTNQPQHF
CDR3nt: TGTGCCTGGAGTGGTACGAATCAGCCCCAGCATTTT
d_gene: NA
v_gene: TRBV30
j_gene: TRBJ1-5
abundance: NA

CDR3aa: CASSPKTSLDEQFF
CDR3nt: TGTGCCAGCAGTCCGAAGACTAGCCTCGATGAGCAGTTCTTC
d_gene: TRBD2
v_gene: TRBV27
j_gene: TRBJ2-1
abundance: NA

CDR3aa: CASRTQGSGANVLTF
CDR3nt: TGTGCCAGCAGGACACAGGGCTCTGGGGCCAACGTCCTGACTTTC
d_gene: NA
v_gene: TRBV2
j_gene: TRBJ2-6
abundance: NA

CDR3aa: CASSVNGLAGGRSADTQYF
CDR3nt: TGTGCCAGCAGCGTCAATGGACTAGCGGGGGGGCGTAGCGCAGATACGCAGTATTTT
d_gene: TRBD2
v_gene: TRBV9
j_gene: TRBJ2-3
abundance: NA

CDR3aa: CAWRPGLAFSDTQYF
CDR3nt: TGTGCCTGGAGGCCGGGACTAGCGTTCTCAGATACGCAGTATTTT
d_gene: TRBD2
v_gene: TRBV30
j_gene: TRBJ2-3
abundance: NA

CDR3aa: CASGDHKRGLAYEQYF
CDR3nt: TGTGCCAGCGGGGACCACAAAAGGGGTTTGGCCTACGAGCAGTACTTC
d_gene: NA
v_gene: TRBV6-6
j_gene: TRBJ2-7
abundance: NA

CDR3aa: CASSESGGGFRADTQYF
CDR3nt: TGTGCCAGCAGTGAATCCGGGGGGGGGTTCCGGGCAGATACGCAGTATTTT
d_gene: TRBD2
v_gene: TRBV25-1
j_gene: TRBJ2-3
abundance: NA

CDR3aa: CASSLSGFMNTEAFF
CDR3nt: TGTGCCAGCAGCCTAAGCGGGTTTATGAACACTGAAGCTTTCTTT
d_gene: NA
v_gene: TRBV14
j_gene: TRBJ1-1
abundance: NA

CDR3aa: CSVRRTGGLNIQYF
CDR3nt: TGCAGCGTCCGAAGGACAGGGGGCTTGAACATTCAGTACTTC
d_gene: TRBD1
v_gene: TRBV29-1
j_gene: TRBJ2-4
abundance: NA

CDR3aa: CASGLAPRRGWGNTEAFF
CDR3nt: TGTGCTAGTGGTTTGGCCCCCCGCAGGGGGTGGGGGAATACTGAAGCTTTCTTT
d_gene: TRBD1
v_gene: TRBV12-5
j_gene: TRBJ1-1
abundance: once

CDR3aa: CAWANRRYTF
CDR3nt: TGTGCCTGGGCCAACAGGAGGTACACCTTC
d_gene: NA
v_gene: TRBV30
j_gene: TRBJ1-2
abundance: NA

CDR3aa: CASSLDVGTNYGYTF
CDR3nt: TGTGCCAGCAGCTTAGATGTCGGCACCAACTATGGCTACACCTTC
d_gene: NA
v_gene: TRBV11-2
j_gene: TRBJ1-2
abundance: NA

CDR3aa: CASSPWGDTQYF
CDR3nt: TGTGCCAGCAGCCCCTGGGGGGATACGCAGTATTTT
d_gene: NA
v_gene: TRBV9
j_gene: TRBJ2-3
abundance: NA

CDR3aa: CAWSVNRDRILGLFF
CDR3nt: TGTGCCTGGAGTGTCAACCGGGACAGGATCCTTGGACTGTTTTTT
d_gene: TRBD1
v_gene: TRBV30
j_gene: TRBJ1-4
abundance: few

CDR3aa: CASSSTGRDEKLFF
CDR3nt: TGTGCCAGCAGCTCTACAGGGCGGGACGAAAAACTGTTTTTT
d_gene: NA
v_gene: TRBV9
j_gene: TRBJ1-4
abundance: once

CDR3aa: CASGAGGPYNEQFF
CDR3nt: TGTGCCAGCGGGGCGGGGGGCCCGTACAATGAGCAGTTCTTC
d_gene: TRBD2
v_gene: TRBV6-5
j_gene: TRBJ2-1
abundance: NA

CDR3aa: CAWSGQGGNEQFF
CDR3nt: TGTGCCTGGAGTGGACAGGGTGGGAATGAGCAGTTCTTC
d_gene: TRBD1
v_gene: TRBV30
j_gene: TRBJ2-1
abundance: NA

CDR3aa: CASSHGQAQETQYF
CDR3nt: TGCGCCAGCAGTCACGGACAGGCCCAAGAGACCCAGTACTTC
d_gene: TRBD1
v_gene: TRBV10-1
j_gene: TRBJ2-5
abundance: few

CDR3aa: CASSLVPSGANVLTF
CDR3nt: TGTGCCAGCAGCTTAGTTCCCTCTGGGGCCAACGTCCTGACTTTC
d_gene: NA
v_gene: TRBV7-9
j_gene: TRBJ2-6
abundance: NA

CDR3aa: CASLTGGTEAFF
CDR3nt: TGTGCCAGCTTGACAGGGGGCACTGAAGCTTTCTTT
d_gene: TRBD1
v_gene: TRBV7-8
j_gene: TRBJ1-1
abundance: NA

CDR3aa: CASSIGGTPYNEQFF
CDR3nt: TGTGCCAGTAGTATTGGCGGGACCCCCTACAATGAGCAGTTCTTC
d_gene: NA
v_gene: TRBV19
j_gene: TRBJ2-1
abundance: NA

CDR3aa: CASRFGLAGGNEQYF
CDR3nt: TGCGCCAGTAGGTTCGGACTAGCGGGAGGTAACGAGCAGTACTTC
d_gene: TRBD2
v_gene: TRBV10-2
j_gene: TRBJ2-7
abundance: NA

CDR3aa: CSARQGYEQYF
CDR3nt: TGCAGCGCCCGACAGGGGTACGAGCAGTACTTC
d_gene: TRBD1
v_gene: TRBV29-1
j_gene: TRBJ2-7
abundance: NA

CDR3aa: CASSTGAQNQPQHF
CDR3nt: TGCGCCAGCAGCACAGGGGCCCAGAATCAGCCCCAGCATTTT
d_gene: TRBD1
v_gene: TRBV5-1
j_gene: TRBJ1-5
abundance: NA

CDR3aa: CSAFVDYGYTF
CDR3nt: TGCAGTGCGTTCGTAGATTATGGCTACACCTTC
d_gene: NA
v_gene: TRBV20-1
j_gene: TRBJ1-2
abundance: NA

CDR3aa: CASSPRLAGVVYEQFF
CDR3nt: TGTGCCAGCAGCCCTCGACTAGCGGGAGTTGTGTATGAGCAGTTCTTC
d_gene: TRBD2
v_gene: TRBV11-2
j_gene: TRBJ2-1
abundance: NA

CDR3aa: CSASSVYEQYF
CDR3nt: TGCAGTGCTAGTTCCGTATACGAGCAGTACTTC
d_gene: NA
v_gene: TRBV20-1
j_gene: TRBJ2-7
abundance: NA

CDR3aa: CASSPRDFTDTQYF
CDR3nt: TGTGCCAGTAGTCCCCGGGACTTCACAGATACGCAGTATTTT
d_gene: NA
v_gene: TRBV19
j_gene: TRBJ2-3
abundance: NA

CDR3aa: CASSGQSNTGELFF
CDR3nt: TGTGCCAGCTCAGGACAGTCGAACACCGGGGAGCTGTTTTTT
d_gene: NA
v_gene: TRBV18
j_gene: TRBJ2-2
abundance: NA

CDR3aa: CASSGTGHSGNTIYF
CDR3nt: TGTGCCAGCAGCGGGACAGGGCACTCTGGAAACACCATATATTTT
d_gene: TRBD1
v_gene: TRBV28
j_gene: TRBJ1-3
abundance: NA

CDR3aa: CASSDNKLGINTGELFF
CDR3nt: TGTGCCAGCAGCGATAACAAATTGGGTATAAACACCGGGGAGCTGTTTTTT
d_gene: NA
v_gene: TRBV7-9
j_gene: TRBJ2-2
abundance: NA

CDR3aa: CAISADPTDTQYF
CDR3nt: TGTGCCATCAGTGCAGACCCCACAGATACGCAGTATTTT
d_gene: NA
v_gene: TRBV10-3
j_gene: TRBJ2-3
abundance: NA

CDR3aa: CASSLLAVPYEQYF
CDR3nt: TGTGCCAGCAGTTTACTAGCGGTCCCTTACGAGCAGTACTTC
d_gene: TRBD2
v_gene: TRBV2
j_gene: TRBJ2-7
abundance: NA

CDR3aa: CASSPGQGKAYNEQFF
CDR3nt: TGTGCCAGCAGCCCCGGGCAGGGGAAAGCCTACAATGAGCAGTTCTTC
d_gene: NA
v_gene: TRBV5-4
j_gene: TRBJ2-1
abundance: NA

CDR3aa: CAWSVGPSGSPLHF
CDR3nt: TGTGCCTGGAGTGTTGGGCCTTCGGGTTCACCCCTCCACTTT
d_gene: NA
v_gene: TRBV30
j_gene: TRBJ1-6
abundance: few

CDR3aa: CASSPGMETSPLHF
CDR3nt: TGTGCCAGCTCACCAGGGATGGAAACTTCACCCCTCCACTTT
d_gene: NA
v_gene: TRBV18
j_gene: TRBJ1-6
abundance: NA